The 8 T cell receptor beta chains below were found in one sample sequenced in a study of blood T cell repertoires in COVID-19. Measured with immunoSEQ multiplex PCR; TCRdb has only the in-frame clones, and not every one. The sample contains roughly 250,000 clones, around 86% of which appear only once. Material: peripheral blood. The receptors were gathered from a woman aged 55-70 years with active or convalescent COVID-19.

The CDR3 sequence: CASSLADRGYGETQYF. The CDR3 nucleotides read TGTGCCAGCAGCTTAGCGGACAGGGGGTATGGAGAGACCCAGTACTTC. V usage is TRBV7-7 and J usage is TRBJ2-5; 10 bases fit TRBD1. The V segment lost 0 bases and the J segment 4 bases; nucleotides outside the gene matches: 5. Germline V gene lookup returns CDR1 SSHAT and CDR2 FNYEAQ (reference sequence). The CDR3 has 16 amino acids.

This chain links TRBV6-5 with TRBJ1-2; 7 bases fit TRBD1. The CDR3 consists of 16 residues. The trim removed 4 bases at V and 2 bases at J, leaving 10 bases unmatched. The germline V gene encodes CDR1 MNHEY and CDR2 SVGAGI. The CDR3 DNA sequence: TGTGCCAGCAGTTCGCAGGGGGAGGAAGAGAACTATGGCTACACCTTC. It codes for CASSSQGEEENYGYTF.

The V and J genes are TRBV15 and TRBJ1-4; unclear D gene. The CDR3 extends over 15 amino acids. The V end lost 0 bases, the J end lost 8 bases, and 13 bases lay between the germline ends. CDR1 is LNHNV, CDR2 YYDKDF, per germline (reference sequence). CDR3 coding DNA: TGTGCCACCAGCAGAGATGGAGGGCCTGGGGAAAAACTGTTTTTT. Its protein is CATSRDGGPGEKLFF.

V gene TRBV11-2 combines with J gene TRBJ2-5; the D gene is possibly TRBD1 (6 bases). Trimming left V 1 base short and J 4 bases short, with 13 bases between. CDR3 length equals 15 residues. CDR1 SGHAT and CDR2 FQNNGV come from the germline V gene. In DNA, the CDR3 is TGTGCCAGCAGCTTAGGTGGGGGCCGGGGAGAGACCCAGTACTTC. It yields the protein CASSLGGGRGETQYF.

CDR3 sequence reads: CASSQDPGTNEKLFF. The CDR3 nucleotides are TGTGCCAGCAGCCAAGATCCAGGTACTAATGAAAAACTGTTTTTT. The rearrangement links TRBV3-1 (or the pseudogene TRBV3-2) to TRBJ1-4; no clear D gene. The CDR3 length is 15 residues. CDR1 is LGHDT and CDR2 is YNNKEL in the germline V gene (reference sequence). The V and J ends lost 0 bases and 2 bases respectively, with 7 bases between them.

V gene TRBV7-8 combines with J gene TRBJ1-1; D is unresolved. Germline lookup yields CDR1 SGHVS and CDR2 FQNEAQ. CDR3 size: 16 residues. V gave up 0 bases and J gave up 9 bases, with 20 bases separating them. This CDR3 is CASSLAGSASGSKAFF. CDR3 coding DNA: TGTGCCAGCAGCTTAGCCGGATCGGCATCGGGAAGCAAAGCTTTCTTT.

The chain uses TRBV4-3 and TRBJ1-6; weak D call: TRBD1 (5 bases). The CDR3 has 16 amino acids. CDR1 LGHNA and CDR2 YSLEER come from the germline V gene. Deletions cut 1 base from V and 6 bases from J, with 13 bases between. The CDR3 here is CASSQGGAGVNSPLHF. In nucleotides, the CDR3 is TGCGCCAGCAGCCAAGGGGGTGCGGGGGTTAATTCACCCCTCCACTTT.

The CDR3 here is CASSLVGQGYEQYF. The CDR3 nucleotides read TGTGCCAGCAGCCTAGTGGGACAGGGGTACGAGCAGTACTTC. This rearrangement joins TRBV7-2 to TRBJ2-7, with 10 bases matching TRBD1. Germline CDR1 is SGHTA and CDR2 is FQGNSA. There are 14 residues in the CDR3. Trimming took 5 bases from V and 4 from J; bases not matched to a gene: 5.